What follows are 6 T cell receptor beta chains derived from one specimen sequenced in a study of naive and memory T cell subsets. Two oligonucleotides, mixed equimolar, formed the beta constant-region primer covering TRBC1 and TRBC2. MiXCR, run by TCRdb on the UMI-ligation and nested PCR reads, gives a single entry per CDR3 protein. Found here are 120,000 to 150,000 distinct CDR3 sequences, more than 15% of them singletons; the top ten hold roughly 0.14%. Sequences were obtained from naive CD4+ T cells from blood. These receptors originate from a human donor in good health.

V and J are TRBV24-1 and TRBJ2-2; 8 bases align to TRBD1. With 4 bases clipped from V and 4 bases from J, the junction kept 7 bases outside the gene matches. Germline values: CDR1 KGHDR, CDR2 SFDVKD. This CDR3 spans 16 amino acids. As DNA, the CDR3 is TGTGCCACCAGTGAGATCTGGGACAGGTCCACCGGGGAGCTGTTTTTT. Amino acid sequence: CATSEIWDRSTGELFF.

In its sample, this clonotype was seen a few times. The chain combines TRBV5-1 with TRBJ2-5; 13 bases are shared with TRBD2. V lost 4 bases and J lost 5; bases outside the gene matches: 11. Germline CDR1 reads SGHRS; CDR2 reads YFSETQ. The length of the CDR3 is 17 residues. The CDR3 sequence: CASSPNLLAGGPETQYF. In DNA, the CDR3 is TGCGCCAGCAGCCCCAACTTACTAGCGGGAGGGCCCGAGACCCAGTACTTC.

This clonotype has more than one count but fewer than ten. The CDR3 DNA reads as TGCGCCAGCAGCCAAAACGAGGGACTAGCGGGAGGTACCACAGATACGCAGTATTTT. It codes for CASSQNEGLAGGTTDTQYF. V is TRBV4-1 and J is TRBJ2-3; TRBD2 matches at 15 bases. Trimming removed 2 bases from V and 2 bases from J; junction bases left unmatched: 8. Germline CDR1 MGHRA, CDR2 YSYEKL. The CDR3 contains 19 residues.

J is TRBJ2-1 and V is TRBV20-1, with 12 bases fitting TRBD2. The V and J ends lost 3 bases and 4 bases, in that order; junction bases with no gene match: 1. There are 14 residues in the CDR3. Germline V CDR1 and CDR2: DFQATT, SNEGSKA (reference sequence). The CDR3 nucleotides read TGCAGTGCTAGCCTAGCGGGAGGGTACAATGAGCAGTTCTTC. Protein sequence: CSASLAGGYNEQFF.

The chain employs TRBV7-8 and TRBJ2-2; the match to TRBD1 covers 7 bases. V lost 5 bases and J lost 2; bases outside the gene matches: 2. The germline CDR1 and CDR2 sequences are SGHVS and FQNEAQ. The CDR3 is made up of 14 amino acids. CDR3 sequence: CASSRDSNTGELFF. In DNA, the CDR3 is TGTGCCAGCAGCCGGGACAGTAACACCGGGGAGCTGTTTTTT.

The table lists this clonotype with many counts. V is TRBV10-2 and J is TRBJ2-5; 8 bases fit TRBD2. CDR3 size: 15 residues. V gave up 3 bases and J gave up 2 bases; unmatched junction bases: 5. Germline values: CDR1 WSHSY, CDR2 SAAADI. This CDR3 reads CASSDWRGEQETQYF. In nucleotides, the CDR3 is TGCGCCAGCAGTGATTGGCGGGGGGAACAAGAGACCCAGTACTTC.